One sample yielded the 24 T cell receptor beta chains listed below, sequenced in a study of T cell responses to AZD1222 COVID-19 vaccine. The repertoire was sequenced with immunoSEQ multiplex PCR; TCRdb's copy has only in-frame clones and lacks some. This sample carries about 130,000 clones, 80% to 90% of them seen once, and the ten largest clones take around 9.5%. Sequences were derived from peripheral blood, sampled 28 days after the second AZD1222 dose. These receptor sequences come from an adult who received the AZD1222 COVID-19 vaccine.

The chain is built from TRBV5-1 and TRBJ1-1, with a tentative D call TRBD1 (5 bases). In germline, CDR1 is SGHRS, CDR2 YFSETQ. The V and J ends lost 3 bases and 0 bases respectively, with 9 bases between them. This CDR3 is built from 14 residues. CDR3 protein: CASSSGRLNTEAFF. CDR3 bases: TGCGCCAGCAGCTCGGGACGGTTGAACACTGAAGCTTTCTTT.

CDR3 sequence reads: CASSQGTSGNTGELFF. CDR3 coding DNA: TGTGCCAGCAGCCAAGGGACTAGCGGGAACACCGGGGAGCTGTTTTTT. The chain employs TRBV4-2 and TRBJ2-2; 10 nucleotides align to TRBD2. Trimming removed 1 base from V and 1 base from J; junction bases left unmatched: 0. The length of the CDR3 is 16 residues. The germline CDR1 and CDR2 sequences are LGHNA and YNFKEQ.

The chain joins TRBV30 to TRBJ1-2; D is unresolved. Germline assignment: CDR1 GTSNPN and CDR2 SVGIG (reference sequence). The V end lost 8 bases, the J end lost 4 bases, and 8 bases lay between the germline ends. CDR3 length: 10 amino acids. Here the CDR3 DNA reads TGTGCCCTACGTCCCTATGGCTACACCTTC. It encodes CALRPYGYTF.

V and J are TRBV6-5 and TRBJ2-6; D is perhaps TRBD1 (6 bases). The CDR3 has 16 amino acids. Deletions cut 2 bases from V and 2 bases from J, with 10 bases between. CDR1 and CDR2 from the germline V gene are MNHEY and SVGAGI. CDR3 coding DNA: TGTGCCAGCAGTTACACCGAGGGGGCTGGGGCCAACGTCCTGACTTTC. Translating it yields CASSYTEGAGANVLTF.

This chain joins TRBV6-6 and TRBJ2-5; 7 bases line up with TRBD2. V trimming: 2 bases; J trimming: 4 bases; junction bases outside the gene matches: 4. The CDR3 contains 14 residues. In germline, CDR1 is MNHNY, CDR2 SVGAGI (reference sequence). CDR3 protein: CASSYGGESETQYF. Here the CDR3 DNA reads TGTGCCAGCAGTTACGGGGGGGAGTCAGAGACCCAGTACTTC.

The chain has TRBV18 and TRBJ1-5, with no clear D. Looked up from germline, CDR1 is KGHSH and CDR2 is LQKENI. CDR3 size: 13 residues. Trimming removed 3 bases at V and 0 bases at J, with 3 bases between. The CDR3 protein is CASSPNSNQPQHF. The DNA of the CDR3 is TGTGCCAGCTCACCGAATAGCAATCAGCCCCAGCATTTT.

The chain joins TRBV3-1 (or the pseudogene TRBV3-2) to TRBJ1-1, with D maybe TRBD1 (5 bases). V was shortened by 4 bases and J by 0 bases, with 12 bases between the two germline ends. Germline V gene sequence: CDR1 LGHDT, CDR2 YNNKEL (reference sequence). This CDR3 is 15 amino acids long. Here the CDR3 reads CASSPRGTVNTEAFF. The CDR3 coding sequence is TGTGCCAGCAGCCCTCGAGGGACGGTGAACACTGAAGCTTTCTTT.

Concerning this clone itself: The same CDR3 is also encoded by other DNA sequences in this sample. The rearrangement links TRBV6-5 to TRBJ1-1; D is ambiguous. The CDR3 is made up of 13 amino acids. CDR1 MNHEY and CDR2 SVGAGI come from the germline V gene. V lost 5 bases and J lost 1, with 8 bases in between. In nucleotides, the CDR3 is TGTGCCAGCAGTCGAACTTGGAACACTGAAGCTTTCTTT. Translating gives CASSRTWNTEAFF.

The chain is built from TRBV5-1 and TRBJ1-1, with 7 bases identical to TRBD1. This CDR3 spans 17 amino acids. Per the germline V gene, CDR1 is SGHRS and CDR2 is YFSETQ. After removal of 4 bases from V and 1 base from J, the junction contained 13 bases not matched to a gene. In nucleotides, the CDR3 is TGCGCCAGCAGCGCTTCCGGGACAGCAACACAGAACACTGAAGCTTTCTTT. It is translated as CASSASGTATQNTEAFF.

This clone was found once. V is TRBV6-5 and J is TRBJ2-1, with TRBD1 matching 7 bases. This CDR3 contains 13 residues. V gave up 6 bases and J gave up 7 bases; unmatched junction bases: 6. Looked up from germline, CDR1 is MNHEY and CDR2 is SVGAGI. The CDR3 DNA sequence: TGTGCCAGCAGGGAGACAGGGTGGAATGAGCAGTTCTTC. Translating gives CASRETGWNEQFF.

V usage is TRBV29-1 and J usage is TRBJ2-3; 12 bases agree with TRBD2. The CDR3 has 15 amino acids. The trim removed 4 bases at V and 2 bases at J, leaving 4 bases unmatched. Germline V lookup: CDR1 SQVTM, CDR2 ANQGSEA. CDR3 residues: CSVVPSGGATDTQYF. The CDR3 bases are TGCAGCGTTGTCCCTAGCGGGGGGGCCACAGATACGCAGTATTTT.

The chain recombines TRBV19 with TRBJ1-5; D not certain. Per germline, CDR1 LNHDA and CDR2 SQIVND (reference sequence). V shed 5 bases and J shed 6 bases, with 14 bases lying between them. The CDR3 sequence is 14 residues long. CDR3 DNA: TGTGCCAGTAGTGTTAGGGTTCACAGTCAGCCCCAGCATTTT. The encoded protein is CASSVRVHSQPQHF.

This chain links TRBV25-1 with TRBJ2-7; 9 bases align to TRBD1. CDR3 size: 16 residues. The junction had 6 bases not matched to a gene; V was cut back by 1 base and J by 2 bases. Per germline, CDR1 MGHDK and CDR2 SYGVNS. The CDR3 DNA sequence: TGTGCCAGCAGTGAATGGGGACAGGGCCTGGCCTACGAGCAGTACTTC. Amino acid sequence: CASSEWGQGLAYEQYF.

The chain links TRBV6-5 to TRBJ1-2, with D perhaps matching TRBD1 (6 bases). V lost 4 bases and J 6 bases, leaving 15 bases between the germline ends. Germline CDR1 MNHEY, CDR2 SVGAGI. The CDR3 is 14 amino acids. CDR3 sequence reads: CASSSEGGPNGYTF. The CDR3 nucleotides read TGTGCCAGCAGTTCGGAGGGGGGGCCGAATGGCTACACCTTC.

The chain carries TRBV7-9 and TRBJ2-3; tentatively, D is TRBD1 (5 bases). Germline loops: CDR1 SEHNR, CDR2 FQNEAQ (reference sequence). Trimming left V 6 bases short and J 1 base short, with 11 bases between. The CDR3 runs 14 residues. CDR3 sequence reads: CASSLTRGTDTQYF. CDR3 DNA: TGTGCCAGCAGTTTAACCAGGGGCACAGATACGCAGTATTTT.

V usage is TRBV5-1 and J usage is TRBJ2-3; tentative D call: TRBD1 (5 bases). The V end was cut by 4 bases, the J end by 1 base, with 13 bases between. This CDR3 comprises 15 residues. CDR1 SGHRS and CDR2 YFSETQ come from the germline V gene. The chain's CDR3 is CASSARALGTDTQYF. CDR3 nucleotide sequence: TGCGCCAGCAGCGCCAGGGCCTTAGGCACAGATACGCAGTATTTT.

This chain links TRBV29-1 with TRBJ1-4, with unresolved D. The ends were cut back, 2 bases at V and 8 bases at J, with 6 bases in the middle. Germline lookup yields CDR1 SQVTM and CDR2 ANQGSEA. CDR3 length: 11 amino acids. This CDR3 is CSVEFGEKLFF. In DNA, the CDR3 is TGCAGCGTTGAATTCGGGGAAAAACTGTTTTTT.

The chain couples TRBV20-1 to TRBJ1-2; D remains ambiguous. The CDR3 contains 11 residues. CDR1 and CDR2 from the germline V gene are DFQATT and SNEGSKA (reference sequence). V lost 5 bases to trimming and J lost 3 bases, with 7 bases between them. CDR3: CSAQVDYGYTF. The CDR3 coding sequence is TGCAGTGCTCAAGTTGACTATGGCTACACCTTC.

This chain links TRBV4-1 with TRBJ1-6; the D is unclear. This CDR3 is 15 amino acids long. Germline V lookup: CDR1 MGHRA, CDR2 YSYEKL. V lost 4 bases to trimming and J lost 7 bases, with 14 bases between them. The DNA of the CDR3 is TGCGCCAGCAGCCCTAGGGTATCCGGAAATTCACCCCTCCACTTT. As protein: CASSPRVSGNSPLHF.

This rearrangement joins TRBV7-9 to TRBJ1-2; possible D gene TRBD1, 5 bases. Germline values: CDR1 SEHNR, CDR2 FQNEAQ (reference sequence). V shed 1 base and J shed 0 bases, with 9 bases lying between them. The CDR3 runs to 15 residues. The CDR3 is CASSLGAGPNYGYTF. In DNA form, the CDR3 reads TGTGCCAGCAGCTTAGGGGCGGGACCTAACTATGGCTACACCTTC.

V usage is TRBV2 and J usage is TRBJ1-5, with D unclear. The V gene lost 5 bases and the J gene lost 1 base, with 9 bases spanning the gap. The CDR3 extends over 14 amino acids. The germline V gene encodes CDR1 SNHLY and CDR2 FYNNEI. CDR3 coding DNA: TGTGCCAGCAGTCCCTCTGGGAGCAATCAGCCCCAGCATTTT. This encodes CASSPSGSNQPQHF.

The chain is built from TRBV7-2 and TRBJ2-1; no clear D gene. V was clipped by 0 bases and J by 3 bases, with 9 bases between them. The CDR3 sequence is 15 residues long. CDR1 and CDR2 (germline): SGHTA, FQGNSA. CDR3 in DNA: TGTGCCAGCAGCTTAGCTAGCAACAGCTACAATGAGCAGTTCTTC. Protein sequence: CASSLASNSYNEQFF.

This clone has only one observation. In nucleotides, the CDR3 is TGTGCCAGCAGCCAAGGACACTCCGGGGACGGCGAGCAGTACTTC. The encoded protein is CASSQGHSGDGEQYF. The chain couples TRBV3-1 (or the pseudogene TRBV3-2) to TRBJ2-7, with D tentatively TRBD1 or TRBD2 (5 bases each). This CDR3 is 15 amino acids long. V was cut by 1 base and J by 6 bases, with 16 bases left in between. CDR1 is LGHDT, CDR2 YNNKEL, per germline (reference sequence).

The chain uses TRBV18 and TRBJ2-1; 8 bases are shared with TRBD2. Germline-derived CDR1 and CDR2 are KGHSH and LQKENI. Trimming removed 3 bases from V and 6 bases from J; junction bases left unmatched: 1. The CDR3 spans 13 residues. Here the CDR3 reads CASSPGTSNEQFF. The CDR3 coding sequence is TGTGCCAGCTCACCCGGGACTAGCAATGAGCAGTTCTTC.